These T cell receptor beta chains were read from a single sample in a study of blood T cell repertoires in COVID-19. Only in-frame clones appear in the TCRdb table, and some are missing; sequencing was by immunoSEQ multiplex PCR. The sample records about 310,000 clones, around 85% being singletons. The source material was PBMCs or T cells enriched from blood (not recorded which). These receptors were obtained from a woman in her 30s who had been exposed to COVID-19. Each CDR3 is given with its conserved first and last residue. Fields, in order: CDR3 DNA, CDR3 protein, D gene, clone size, V gene, J gene. D genes are given only for firm matches. Clone size is shown for a subset of rows, as once, few, many or a class of expanded clone.

cdr3_nt: TGTGCCAGTAGTATCCGGAGGCCCAATCAGCCCCAGCATTTT
cdr3_aa: CASSIRRPNQPQHF
d_call: -
clone_size: -
v_call: TRBV19
j_call: TRBJ1-5

cdr3_nt: TGTGCCACCGCTACGGGAGGAAATCAGCCCCAGCATTTT
cdr3_aa: CATATGGNQPQHF
d_call: -
clone_size: -
v_call: TRBV24-1
j_call: TRBJ1-5

cdr3_nt: TGTGCCAGCAGTCACTCCGGGACAGGGGTCCGTGAGCAGTTCTTC
cdr3_aa: CASSHSGTGVREQFF
d_call: TRBD1
clone_size: -
v_call: TRBV6-2/TRBV6-3
j_call: TRBJ2-1

cdr3_nt: TGTGCCTGGAGTGAGGGACAGGGGTTCAATCAGCCCCAGCATTTT
cdr3_aa: CAWSEGQGFNQPQHF
d_call: TRBD1
clone_size: -
v_call: TRBV30
j_call: TRBJ1-5

cdr3_nt: TGTGCCAGCAGTCAGCAGGGGAACAATGAGCAGTTCTTC
cdr3_aa: CASSQQGNNEQFF
d_call: -
clone_size: -
v_call: TRBV3-1/TRBV3-2
j_call: TRBJ2-1

cdr3_nt: TGTGCCAGTAGTGGGGGACTAGCGACCTACAATGAGCAGTTCTTC
cdr3_aa: CASSGGLATYNEQFF
d_call: TRBD2
clone_size: once
v_call: TRBV19
j_call: TRBJ2-1

cdr3_nt: TGTGCCAGCAGTTTAACACTAGCGGGAGGGCCGACCACAGATACGCAGTATTTT
cdr3_aa: CASSLTLAGGPTTDTQYF
d_call: TRBD2
clone_size: -
v_call: TRBV27
j_call: TRBJ2-3

cdr3_nt: TGTGCCAGCAGTTCCCAAGAAGGTCGGGGAGCTTTCTTT
cdr3_aa: CASSSQEGRGAFF
d_call: -
clone_size: -
v_call: TRBV28
j_call: TRBJ1-1

cdr3_nt: TGTGCCAGCAGTTACGGGGGAGGACAGGGGTCATCCTACGAGCAGTACTTC
cdr3_aa: CASSYGGGQGSSYEQYF
d_call: TRBD1
clone_size: -
v_call: TRBV6-2/TRBV6-3
j_call: TRBJ2-7

cdr3_nt: TGTGCCTGGAGTGTAGGGACAGGGGGCCGTCAGCCCCAGCATTTT
cdr3_aa: CAWSVGTGGRQPQHF
d_call: TRBD1
clone_size: -
v_call: TRBV30
j_call: TRBJ1-5

cdr3_nt: TGTGCCAGTAGTACAACGGGTCCTCCAGATACGCAGTATTTT
cdr3_aa: CASSTTGPPDTQYF
d_call: -
clone_size: -
v_call: TRBV19
j_call: TRBJ2-3

cdr3_nt: TGCGCCAGCAGTGAAAGGGGACAGGGTCCTAACTATGGCTACACCTTC
cdr3_aa: CASSERGQGPNYGYTF
d_call: TRBD1
clone_size: -
v_call: TRBV10-1
j_call: TRBJ1-2

cdr3_nt: TGTGCCAGCAGTACCGGGACAGGGGACCACGAGCAGTACTTC
cdr3_aa: CASSTGTGDHEQYF
d_call: TRBD1
clone_size: -
v_call: TRBV6-5
j_call: TRBJ2-7

cdr3_nt: TGCGCCAGCAGCCAAAGTACTCCTGGGGCCAACGTCCTGACTTTC
cdr3_aa: CASSQSTPGANVLTF
d_call: -
clone_size: -
v_call: TRBV4-1
j_call: TRBJ2-6

cdr3_nt: TGTGCCAGCAGCTTGTCAGGGCAGCTGGCCCTCCACTTT
cdr3_aa: CASSLSGQLALHF
d_call: -
clone_size: once
v_call: TRBV5-6
j_call: TRBJ1-6

cdr3_nt: TGTGCCAGCAGCGGTGGACATTCCCAAGAGACCCAGTACTTC
cdr3_aa: CASSGGHSQETQYF
d_call: -
clone_size: -
v_call: TRBV9
j_call: TRBJ2-5

cdr3_nt: TGTGCCAGCAGCTTAGCATTTGGACAGGGAGTTGGCTACACCTTC
cdr3_aa: CASSLAFGQGVGYTF
d_call: TRBD1
clone_size: -
v_call: TRBV7-2
j_call: TRBJ1-2

cdr3_nt: TGTGCCAGCAGCTTAGAGACTGAACAGCCCCAGCATTTT
cdr3_aa: CASSLETEQPQHF
d_call: -
clone_size: -
v_call: TRBV11-2
j_call: TRBJ1-5

cdr3_nt: TGTGCCAGCGGGACAGGGCTTTTTTTTAGCTATGGCTACACCTTC
cdr3_aa: CASGTGLFFSYGYTF
d_call: TRBD1
clone_size: -
v_call: TRBV28
j_call: TRBJ1-2

cdr3_nt: TGTGCCAGCAGCGCGGGACAGGGTTATGGTGGCTACACCTTC
cdr3_aa: CASSAGQGYGGYTF
d_call: TRBD1
clone_size: -
v_call: TRBV5-6
j_call: TRBJ1-2

cdr3_nt: TGTGCCAGTAGACAGGGGGCGCGGGCGAATGAGCAGTTCTTC
cdr3_aa: CASRQGARANEQFF
d_call: TRBD1
clone_size: -
v_call: TRBV2
j_call: TRBJ2-1

cdr3_nt: TGTGCCAGCAGTCGAGACAGGAGGAACACTGAAGCTTTCTTT
cdr3_aa: CASSRDRRNTEAFF
d_call: -
clone_size: -
v_call: TRBV6-5
j_call: TRBJ1-1

cdr3_nt: TGTGCCAGCAGTTCTATCCTTTCGACAGGGAGGAACTATGGCTACACCTTC
cdr3_aa: CASSSILSTGRNYGYTF
d_call: TRBD1
clone_size: -
v_call: TRBV28
j_call: TRBJ1-2

cdr3_nt: TGTGCCAGTAGTTACGGCCGACCCGACATTAAGCAGTATTTT
cdr3_aa: CASSYGRPDIKQYF
d_call: -
clone_size: -
v_call: TRBV6-5
j_call: TRBJ2-3

cdr3_nt: TGTGCCAGCATTGGGCAGGGCCTTTGGCACGAGCAGTACTTC
cdr3_aa: CASIGQGLWHEQYF
d_call: -
clone_size: -
v_call: TRBV28
j_call: TRBJ2-7

cdr3_nt: TGTGCCAGCAGCCAAGTCCGGCTAGGCTACGAGCAGTACTTC
cdr3_aa: CASSQVRLGYEQYF
d_call: -
clone_size: -
v_call: TRBV3-1/TRBV3-2
j_call: TRBJ2-7

cdr3_nt: TGTGCCAGCAGTTTACAGAATCAGCCCCAGCATTTT
cdr3_aa: CASSLQNQPQHF
d_call: -
clone_size: -
v_call: TRBV28
j_call: TRBJ1-5

cdr3_nt: TGTGCCAGCAGCCTCTCGGGGGGTAACTCTGGAAACACCATATATTTT
cdr3_aa: CASSLSGGNSGNTIYF
d_call: -
clone_size: few
v_call: TRBV7-2
j_call: TRBJ1-3

cdr3_nt: TGTGCCAGCAGCATCCGGGACAGCCTTTTCGAGCAGTACTTC
cdr3_aa: CASSIRDSLFEQYF
d_call: TRBD1
clone_size: -
v_call: TRBV11-2
j_call: TRBJ2-7

cdr3_nt: TGTGCCAGCAGTCCTGACAGGGGAGGGAGGAATGAGCAGTTCTTC
cdr3_aa: CASSPDRGGRNEQFF
d_call: -
clone_size: -
v_call: TRBV2
j_call: TRBJ2-1

cdr3_nt: TGTGCCAGTAGATCGCAGGGGGGAGACACTGAAGCTTTCTTT
cdr3_aa: CASRSQGGDTEAFF
d_call: TRBD1
clone_size: -
v_call: TRBV19
j_call: TRBJ1-1

cdr3_nt: TGCAGCGTTGAAGATCTCAAGCGAACCTACAATGAGCAGTTCTTC
cdr3_aa: CSVEDLKRTYNEQFF
d_call: -
clone_size: -
v_call: TRBV29-1
j_call: TRBJ2-1

cdr3_nt: TGCGCCAGCAGCTTGACCGGGAGCGGAACGTACAATGAGCAGTTCTTC
cdr3_aa: CASSLTGSGTYNEQFF
d_call: -
clone_size: -
v_call: TRBV5-1
j_call: TRBJ2-1

cdr3_nt: TGTGCCAGCAGCCCAAATTACGGAGCTGAGACCCAGTACTTC
cdr3_aa: CASSPNYGAETQYF
d_call: -
clone_size: -
v_call: TRBV7-2
j_call: TRBJ2-5

cdr3_nt: TGTGCCAGCAGCCCGGACAGGGATCACTATGGCTACACCTTC
cdr3_aa: CASSPDRDHYGYTF
d_call: TRBD1
clone_size: -
v_call: TRBV7-3
j_call: TRBJ1-2

cdr3_nt: TGTGCCAGCACCCTACAGGGTCAGCCCCAGCATTTT
cdr3_aa: CASTLQGQPQHF
d_call: -
clone_size: -
v_call: TRBV12-3/TRBV12-4
j_call: TRBJ1-5

cdr3_nt: TGTGCCAGCATTGGACAGGGGACAATTAACTATGGCTACACCTTC
cdr3_aa: CASIGQGTINYGYTF
d_call: TRBD1
clone_size: few
v_call: TRBV28
j_call: TRBJ1-2

cdr3_nt: TGTGCCAGCAGCTTGTTGCAGGCCACCTATAATTCACCCCTCCACTTT
cdr3_aa: CASSLLQATYNSPLHF
d_call: -
clone_size: few
v_call: TRBV11-2
j_call: TRBJ1-6

cdr3_nt: TGTGCCACTTTTAGGGAGCTCCCTCTGGGTTCACCCCTCCACTTT
cdr3_aa: CATFRELPLGSPLHF
d_call: -
clone_size: -
v_call: TRBV28
j_call: TRBJ1-6